A single sample gave rise to the 16 T cell receptor beta chains below, sequenced in a study of blood T cells in healthy people across ages (dated by TCRdb to about 2015). The library was produced with 5' RACE. Sequencing relied on an Illumina HiSeq 2500. A second PCR of about 6 to 11 cycles was run with a J-beta primer mix and a sample-barcoded 5' primer. Through fastp at Q25 and MiXCR, TCRdb rebuilt clones from the public reads, retaining in-frame beta chains. Rows are combined by CDR3 protein, so each entry shows the most common genes and DNA. The sample records 1.5 million to 1.8 million distinct CDR3 sequences, about 42% of which are singletons. Roughly 3.7% of the sample is held by the ten biggest clonotypes. The sequenced sample was blood. The origin of the receptors is a woman aged 18-30 years in good health.

This chain connects TRBV20-1 to TRBJ1-1, with 10 bases aligning to TRBD1. Germline CDR1 and CDR2: DFQATT and SNEGSKA (reference sequence). The junction had 7 bases not matched to a gene; V was cut back by 3 bases and J by 0 bases. The CDR3 has 16 amino acids. In DNA, the CDR3 is TGCAGTGCTAGGGACAGACAGGGGGCGATGAACACTGAAGCTTTCTTT. It is translated as CSARDRQGAMNTEAFF.

This sequence joins TRBV24-1 and TRBJ2-5; TRBD2 agrees at 8 bases. The CDR3 consists of 16 residues. Germline loops: CDR1 KGHDR, CDR2 SFDVKD. With V trimmed by 0 bases and J by 5 bases, 7 bases remained unmatched. This chain's CDR3 is CATSDLEAGVGETQYF. The CDR3 DNA follows: TGTGCCACCAGTGATTTGGAAGCGGGAGTGGGGGAGACCCAGTACTTC.

The chain links TRBV12-3 or TRBV12-4 to TRBJ1-4, with no clear D. The CDR3 runs to 12 residues. Trimming removed 3 bases at V and 8 bases at J, with 7 bases between. The CDR3: CASSFTVEKLFF. The CDR3 coding sequence is TGTGCCAGCAGTTTCACGGTCGAAAAACTGTTTTTT.

The chain combines TRBV3-1 with TRBJ2-5; no firm D call. CDR1 is LGHDT, CDR2 YNNKEL, per germline (reference sequence). The germline V and J ends were trimmed by 1 base and 11 bases, with 17 bases remaining between them. The CDR3 runs to 14 residues. The CDR3 nucleotides read TGTGCCAGCAGCCAAGCCTATGGCTACAATGAGCAGTACTTC. It yields the protein CASSQAYGYNEQYF.

The genes are TRBV12-3 or TRBV12-4 and TRBJ2-3; D is undetermined. Trimming shortened V by 5 bases and J by 2 bases, and 20 bases separated the two germline ends. CDR3 size: 17 residues. CDR3 in DNA: TGTGCCAGCAGTCCTCCACCGGGCCAGGTAAACACAGATACGCAGTATTTT. Protein: CASSPPPGQVNTDTQYF.

V gene TRBV7-6 combines with J gene TRBJ2-4; D is ambiguous. Trimming removed 1 base at V and 13 bases at J, with 23 bases between. Germline V gives CDR1 SGHVS, CDR2 FNYEAQ. The CDR3 spans 16 residues. As DNA, the CDR3 is TGTGCCAGCAGCTTAGGTCGGACGGCGAGATCCGGTGAGCAGTACTTC. Its protein is CASSLGRTARSGEQYF.

This clonotype turned up a few times. J is TRBJ2-5 and V is TRBV20-1; D is undetermined. Matching the DNA end better, TRBJ2-7 makes the J call doubtful. The CDR3 has 12 amino acids. Germline CDR1 DFQATT, CDR2 SNEGSKA (reference sequence). Here the CDR3 reads CSARHADVEQYF. CDR3 coding DNA: TGCAGTGCTAGGCATGCAGACGTCGAGCAGTACTTC.

This clonotype showed up just a few times. V usage is TRBV27 and J usage is TRBJ2-4; TRBD2 is a possible D gene (7 bases). Trimming pared 9 bases from V and 2 bases from J, leaving 29 bases between. The CDR3 runs 19 residues. Germline V lookup: CDR1 MNHEY, CDR2 SMNVEV (reference sequence). The CDR3 loop reads CARPISTQGKGGTKNIQYF. The DNA of the CDR3 is TGTGCCAGGCCGATTAGCACTCAAGGGAAGGGGGGGACCAAAAACATTCAGTACTTC.

As concerns this clonotype: The junction and the germline gene differ at one end; a read error may be behind it. V is TRBV11-3 and J is TRBJ2-3, with D possibly called TRBD1 or TRBD2 (5 bases each). Germline V CDR1 and CDR2: SGHNT, YENEEA. This CDR3 has 19 residues. CDR3 in DNA: TGTGCCTGCAGCTTAGATTCGGCCTCGCGGGCAGGGAGCACAGATACGCAGTATTTT. This sequence encodes CACSLDSASRAGSTDTQYF.

The J gene is TRBJ2-1, the V gene TRBV29-1; 9 positions agree with TRBD1. The J call is in doubt because the DNA end fits TRBJ2-7 better. The CDR3 has 14 residues. Germline loops: CDR1 SQVTM, CDR2 ANQGSEA. As DNA, the CDR3 is TGCAGCGTTGCGGGACAGGGAAGTGAGTACGAGCAGTACTTC. As protein: CSVAGQGSEYEQYF.

Only a few counts were recorded for this clonotype. The chain employs TRBV6-1 and TRBJ1-5; D is undetermined. The V end lost 2 bases, the J end lost 5 bases, and 13 bases lay between the germline ends. Germline CDR1 MNHNS, CDR2 SASEGT. The CDR3 covers 15 residues. CDR3 nucleotide sequence: TGTGCCAGCAGTGAAAATAATGAAGGTTATCAGCCCCAGCATTTT. As protein: CASSENNEGYQPQHF.

This clonotype appeared a few times. The chain joins TRBV7-9 to TRBJ2-3; the D gene is possibly TRBD1 (6 bases). The ends were cut back, 5 bases at V and 2 bases at J, with 17 bases in the middle. The germline CDR1 and CDR2 sequences are SEHNR and FQNEAQ (reference sequence). The CDR3 is 16 residues long. This CDR3 reads CASSQGILPDTDTQYF. In DNA, the CDR3 is TGTGCCAGCAGCCAGGGGATACTCCCTGACACAGATACGCAGTATTTT. The entire variable domain, with the rest obtained from reference TRBV7-9 and TRBJ2-3, is as follows: DTGVSQNPRHKITKRGQNVTFRCDPISEHNRLYWYRQTLGQGPEFLTYFQNEAQLEKSRLLSDRFSAERPKGSFSTLEIQRTEQGDSAMYLCASSQGILPDTDTQYFGPGTRLTVL.

The CDR3 loop reads CASSPPAYDEQYF. CDR3 coding DNA: TGTGCCAGCAGCCCACCAGCGTACGATGAGCAGTACTTC. This sequence joins TRBV3-1 and TRBJ2-7; unclear D gene. Trimming cost V 4 bases and J 7 bases, with 14 bases left between them. The CDR3 extends over 13 amino acids. Looked up from germline, CDR1 is LGHDT and CDR2 is YNNKEL (reference sequence).

This clonotype occurred many times. The chain uses TRBV10-3 and TRBJ2-7, with D perhaps TRBD2 (6 bases). Trimming pared 3 bases from V and 0 bases from J, leaving 12 bases between. The CDR3 spans 15 residues. Germline V CDR1 and CDR2: ENHRY, SYGVKD. The CDR3 protein is CAISDTGTGSYEQYF. For the CDR3, the DNA is TGTGCCATCAGTGACACCGGGACTGGCTCCTACGAGCAGTACTTC.

The chain carries TRBV7-2 and TRBJ2-3; 7 positions agree with TRBD2. V was clipped by 1 base and J by 5 bases; unmatched bases: 15. This CDR3 region has 18 residues. The germline CDR1 and CDR2 sequences are SGHTA and FQGNSA. The CDR3, as DNA: TGTGCCAGCAGCTTAGAAGGAAGAGCGGGGCCTCGGTTAGATACGCAGTATTTT. Translating gives CASSLEGRAGPRLDTQYF.

This clonotype was counted between two and nine times. The chain couples TRBV12-3 or TRBV12-4 to TRBJ2-1; D tentatively fits TRBD1 or TRBD2 (5 bases each). Trimming removed 1 base from V and 3 bases from J, with 16 bases in between. CDR3 length: 17 residues. The CDR3 is CASSLDTWGNNYNEQFF. The CDR3, as DNA: TGTGCCAGCAGTTTAGATACATGGGGGAATAACTACAATGAGCAGTTCTTC.